Many counts were recorded for the clone carrying this T cell receptor beta chain. The data were taken from a study of identical twins. Through template switching, a universal primer site was introduced, and the cDNA contained unique molecular identifiers. TCRdb re-called the 5' RACE reads through MiXCR, storing one row per CDR3 protein. Found here are 430,000 or so distinct CDR3 sequences, more than 20% of them singletons; the top ten hold over 2.5%. These same data were also listed under a study on T cells expressing NK-cell markers. Per that paper: Among the experiments, several used an anti-gamma-delta TCR antibody to restrict sorting to alpha-beta TCR T cells. Questions lingered over whether expanded NKG2C+ T cell clones were HCMV-specific.

Sequenced sample: CD4+ T cells sorted from blood. This TCR was sampled from a woman aged 18-35 years in good health.

As DNA, the CDR3 is TGCAGTGCTTACCTTAGCGAGGAGACCCAGTACTTC. It yields the protein CSAYLSEETQYF. The V gene is TRBV20-1, the J gene TRBJ2-5; D may be TRBD2 (5 bases). The CDR3 is 12 amino acids. V was clipped by 5 bases and J by 5 bases, with 12 bases between them. Germline CDR1 DFQATT, CDR2 SNEGSKA (reference sequence).